The 24 T cell receptor beta chains below were found in one sample sequenced in a study of cytomegalovirus exposure and HLA in healthy donors listed by TCRdb under 2017. The library was generated by the immunoSEQ multiplex PCR assay. Imported from immuneACCESS, the table was reduced by TCRdb to in-frame sequences with V and J called. These copies leave out some clones; in studies compared against another copy, an unresolved V gene accounts for under half, and the cause of the remainder is not known. Recorded for this sample are 200,000 to 250,000 clones; over 80% of them occurred a single time. Together, the top ten hold 4.5% to 7% of the sample. The sequenced sample consisted of PBMCs. The receptors derive from a woman aged 18-35 years in good health and CMV-seronegative.

The rearrangement joins TRBV6-1 to TRBJ1-5; D not resolved. CDR1 is MNHNS and CDR2 is SASEGT in the germline V gene. The CDR3 is 13 residues long. Trimming pared 7 bases from V and 5 bases from J, leaving 12 bases between. Written as DNA, the CDR3 is TGTGCCAGCACCTCAAACGCCGATCAGCCCCAGCATTTT. It is translated as CASTSNADQPQHF.

CDR3 DNA: TGTGCCAGCAGCCCTTGGACAGGCCCGAGTCTCTACGAGCAGTACTTC. Amino acids: CASSPWTGPSLYEQYF. The gene calls are TRBV11-1 and TRBJ2-7, with 7 nucleotides matching TRBD1. Unmatched junction bases numbered 13, after V lost 5 bases and J lost 3 bases. Per germline, CDR1 SGHAT and CDR2 FQDESV (reference sequence). The CDR3 spans 16 residues.

The chain employs TRBV6-5 and TRBJ1-2; TRBD1 might be the D (6 bases). The CDR3 sequence is 15 residues long. V was shortened by 0 bases and J by 5 bases, with 13 bases between the two germline ends. Germline V gene data show CDR1 as MNHEY and CDR2 as SVGAGI. The chain's CDR3 is CASSYSNWGQYGYTF. The CDR3 nucleotides read TGTGCCAGCAGTTACTCGAACTGGGGGCAATATGGCTACACCTTC.

The chain couples TRBV6-1 to TRBJ1-5, with 8 bases aligning to TRBD1. Germline V gene sequence: CDR1 MNHNS, CDR2 SASEGT. With 6 bases clipped from V and 5 bases from J, the junction kept 6 bases outside the gene matches. The CDR3 length is 14 residues. CDR3 sequence (DNA): TGTGCCAGCAGCCGGACAGGGACTCATCAGCCCCAGCATTTT. Amino acid sequence: CASSRTGTHQPQHF.

The rearrangement uses TRBV28 and TRBJ1-3, with a weak D call TRBD1 (6 bases). Trimming took off 4 bases at V and 0 bases at J, with 13 bases between the two ends. The germline gives CDR1 MDHEN, CDR2 SYDVKM. The CDR3 runs 16 residues. CDR3 DNA: TGTGCCAGCAGTTCCGAGACAGGTTTCTCTGGAAACACCATATATTTT. This sequence encodes CASSSETGFSGNTIYF.

This chain links TRBV29-1 with TRBJ2-7; D unresolved. V lost 0 bases to trimming and J lost 5 bases, with 2 bases between them. CDR1 is SQVTM and CDR2 is ANQGSEA in the germline V gene. The CDR3 spans 10 residues. CDR3 bases: TGCAGCGTTGAAGAGGACGAGCAGTACTTC. Amino acids: CSVEEDEQYF.

The CDR3 nucleotides are TGCGCCAGCAGCGCGGGACAGAACTTTCACGAGCAGTACTTC. The encoded protein is CASSAGQNFHEQYF. The gene calls are TRBV5-1 and TRBJ2-7; the D gene is possibly TRBD1 (7 bases). Germline values: CDR1 SGHRS, CDR2 YFSETQ. The V end was cut by 4 bases, the J end by 5 bases, with 16 bases between. The CDR3 extends over 14 amino acids.

The DNA for the CDR3 is TGTGCCAGCAGTTACTTGGGTGGTGGTTCACCCCTCCACTTT. It yields the protein CASSYLGGGSPLHF. The chain links TRBV6-6 to TRBJ1-6; the D is unclear. Germline V gene sequence: CDR1 MNHNY, CDR2 SVGAGI (reference sequence). V gave up 1 base and J gave up 9 bases, with 10 bases separating them. The CDR3 has 14 residues.

The V and J genes are TRBV10-3 and TRBJ2-1; the match to TRBD2 covers 12 bases. The ends lost 5 bases at V and 1 base at J; junction bases unmatched: 21. Germline V gene data show CDR1 as ENHRY and CDR2 as SYGVKD. This CDR3 is built from 22 residues. CDR3 loop: CAISNPAPLAGGRQVSYNEQFF. DNA for the CDR3: TGTGCCATCAGTAATCCGGCCCCACTAGCGGGAGGCCGGCAAGTGTCCTACAATGAGCAGTTCTTC.

The rearrangement joins TRBV4-2 to TRBJ2-7; D unresolved. Germline CDR1 LGHNA, CDR2 YNFKEQ. The CDR3 totals 13 residues. The ends were cut back, 1 base at V and 6 bases at J, with 10 bases in the middle. The CDR3 bases are TGTGCCAGCAGCCAAGGTCGGCGTGGCGAGCAGTACTTC. Amino acid sequence: CASSQGRRGEQYF.

V usage is TRBV7-9 and J usage is TRBJ1-6; D might be TRBD1 (6 bases). V was cut by 2 bases and J by 5 bases, with 10 bases left in between. This CDR3 spans 15 amino acids. Germline lookup yields CDR1 SEHNR and CDR2 FQNEAQ (reference sequence). The CDR3 DNA reads TGTGCCAGCAGCTTACAGGGGACGGATAATTCACCCCTCCACTTT. This codes for CASSLQGTDNSPLHF.

The CDR3 region has the DNA TGTGCCCAGGGCGTTGAGCAGTTCTTC. It encodes CAQGVEQFF. This chain uses TRBV2 with TRBJ2-1, with D perhaps TRBD1 (5 bases). The CDR3 loop spans 9 amino acids. CDR1 is SNHLY, CDR2 FYNNEI, per germline. The V gene lost 11 bases and the J gene lost 9 bases, with 8 bases spanning the gap.

The chain uses TRBV7-9 and TRBJ1-5, with D unresolved. V shed 1 base and J shed 0 bases, with 4 bases lying between them. Germline CDR1 and CDR2: SEHNR and FQNEAQ (reference sequence). The CDR3 extends over 14 amino acids. As DNA, the CDR3 is TGTGCCAGCAGCTTAGAGACTAGCAATCAGCCCCAGCATTTT. It translates to CASSLETSNQPQHF. Variable domain in full (rest from reference TRBV7-9 and TRBJ1-5): DTGVSQNPRHKITKRGQNVTFRCDPISEHNRLYWYRQTLGQGPEFLTYFQNEAQLEKSRLLSDRFSAERPKGSFSTLEIQRTEQGDSAMYLCASSLETSNQPQHFGDGTRLSIL.

Points on this clone: Other DNA sequences in the sample encode the same CDR3. This chain uses TRBV28 with TRBJ1-4, with D unclear. Germline-derived CDR1 and CDR2 are MDHEN and SYDVKM. V dropped 6 bases and J dropped 1 base, with 9 bases sitting between them. The CDR3 totals 14 residues. The DNA for the CDR3 is TGTGCCAGCAGGGCAGGTGGAACTAATGAAAAACTGTTTTTT. It codes for CASRAGGTNEKLFF. Based on the CDR3 plus reference TRBV28 and TRBJ1-4, the full variable domain is DVKVTQSSRYLVKRTGEKVFLECVQDMDHENMFWYRQDPGLGLRLIYFSYDVKMKEKGDIPEGYSVSREKKERFSLILESASTNQTSMYLCASRAGGTNEKLFFGSGTQLSVL.

This clone was recorded only once. The chain couples TRBV4-1 to TRBJ2-4, with 9 bases identical to TRBD2. J lost 1 base, V lost 4 bases, and 11 bases had no gene match. The V gene's germline CDR1 is MGHRA and CDR2 YSYEKL. The CDR3 loop spans 18 amino acids. The CDR3 DNA reads as TGCGCCAGCAGCCCGGGACTAGCACGGTTCTTCGCCAAAAACATTCAGTACTTC. This gives the protein CASSPGLARFFAKNIQYF.

The chain combines TRBV5-1 with TRBJ2-5, with TRBD1 matching over 10 bases. Germline V gene data show CDR1 as SGHRS and CDR2 as YFSETQ. V shed 4 bases, J shed 5 bases, and the junction held 2 bases outside the gene matches. The CDR3 runs 13 residues. This CDR3 is CASSAGQGETQYF. The CDR3, as DNA: TGCGCCAGCAGCGCGGGACAGGGGGAGACCCAGTACTTC. The full variable domain, rest sourced from reference TRBV5-1 and TRBJ2-5, is KAGVTQTPRYLIKTRGQQVTLSCSPISGHRSVSWYQQTPGQGLQFLFEYFSETQRNKGNFPGRFSGRQFSNSRSEMNVSTLELGDSALYLCASSAGQGETQYFGPGTRLLVL.

The genes are TRBV18 and TRBJ1-5; 8 bases are shared with TRBD1. CDR3 length equals 15 residues. V was clipped by 6 bases and J by 1 base; unmatched bases: 5. Germline V gives CDR1 KGHSH, CDR2 LQKENI. The CDR3 sequence is CASSLTGVSNQPQHF. The CDR3 DNA sequence: TGTGCCAGCTCCCTGACAGGGGTAAGCAATCAGCCCCAGCATTTT.

The chain combines TRBV10-3 with TRBJ1-1, with D possibly matching TRBD1 (6 bases). The V end lost 3 bases, the J end lost 4 bases, and 12 bases lay between the germline ends. The CDR3 is 14 amino acids. From germline, CDR1 is ENHRY and CDR2 SYGVKD. CDR3 DNA: TGTGCCATCAGTGAACAGGGTTGGGGCACTGAAGCTTTCTTT. Protein sequence: CAISEQGWGTEAFF.

The chain joins TRBV19 to TRBJ1-2, with TRBD1 matching 7 bases. The V gene's germline CDR1 is LNHDA and CDR2 SQIVND (reference sequence). Unmatched junction bases numbered 7, after V lost 5 bases and J lost 4 bases. The CDR3 has 14 residues. CDR3 in amino acids: CASSPDRWSYGYTF. CDR3 nucleotides: TGTGCCAGTAGTCCGGACAGGTGGAGCTATGGCTACACCTTC.

V usage is TRBV10-2 and J usage is TRBJ2-1, with 10 bases aligning to TRBD1. Per germline, CDR1 WSHSY and CDR2 SAAADI. J was trimmed by 8 bases and V by 4 bases; bases with no gene match: 5. This CDR3 comprises 14 residues. CDR3 loop: CASSGGQGSYEQFF. The CDR3 region has the DNA TGCGCCAGCAGTGGGGGACAGGGGAGCTATGAGCAGTTCTTC.

Turning to this clone: Mismatch with germline at one junction end may stem from a read error. This chain uses TRBV7-7 with TRBJ2-5; 8 bases are shared with TRBD2. The CDR3 covers 14 residues. The V gene's germline CDR1 is SSHAT and CDR2 FNYEAQ (reference sequence). The CDR3 protein is CASSQGGGLETQYF. CDR3 in DNA: TGTGCTAGCAGCCAGGGCGGGGGGCTGGAGACCCAGTACTTC.

This chain uses TRBV12-5 with TRBJ2-7; the D is unclear. The CDR3 loop spans 12 amino acids. The ends were cut back, 5 bases at V and 7 bases at J, with 12 bases in the middle. Germline lookup yields CDR1 LGHNT and CDR2 FRNRAP. For the CDR3, the DNA is TGTGCTAGTGGTCCTGTGGGGTTAGAGCAGTACTTC. This codes for CASGPVGLEQYF. Full variable domain (outside the CDR3, taken from reference TRBV12-5 and TRBJ2-7): DARVTQTPRHKVTEMGQEVTMRCQPILGHNTVFWYRQTMMQGLELLAYFRNRAPLDDSGMPKDRFSAEMPDATLATLKIQPSEPRDSAVYFCASGPVGLEQYFGPGTRLTVT.

This clone was seen only once. The chain couples TRBV11-2 to TRBJ1-1; D uncertain. Trimming took 0 bases from V and 0 from J, leaving 8 bases between them. CDR3 length: 15 amino acids. Per the germline V gene, CDR1 is SGHAT and CDR2 is FQNNGV. The CDR3 nucleotides read TGTGCCAGCAGCTTAGATAAGGTCATGAACACTGAAGCTTTCTTT. Translated: CASSLDKVMNTEAFF.

This chain joins TRBV12-5 and TRBJ2-5; 10 nucleotides align to TRBD1. The length of the CDR3 is 15 residues. V shed 4 bases, J shed 3 bases, and the junction held 5 bases outside the gene matches. Looked up from germline, CDR1 is LGHNT and CDR2 is FRNRAP. This CDR3 reads CASGSSGTGEETQYF. DNA of the CDR3: TGTGCTAGTGGTTCCTCCGGGACAGGGGAAGAGACCCAGTACTTC.